This T cell receptor (beta chain) was captured by sequencing in a study of radiation and T cells in renal cell carcinoma. V lost 3 bases and J lost 4, with 18 bases in between. Germline CDR1 and CDR2: MGHDK and SYGVNS. CDR3 length: 16 residues. Data came from immunoSEQ multiplex PCR; TCRdb stores just in-frame clones and leaves some out. This sample has fewer than 25,000 clones, with around 57% found just once. Stated treatment: treatment-naive control, cytoreductive nephrectomy. This chain uses TRBV25-1 with TRBJ2-5, with D possibly TRBD2 on 6 matching bases. The starting material was tumor tissue, obtained from a patient whose treatment was nephrectomy without radiotherapy. The clonotype was recovered from a human donor with renal cell carcinoma. CDR3 DNA sequence: TGTGCCAGCAGTGAGGGAGGCACCCTGAGTATAGAGACCCAGTACTTC. Protein product: CASSEGGTLSIETQYF.